This record covers a single T cell receptor beta chain. Its antigen is not identified. This sample was taken from a study of cytomegalovirus exposure and HLA in healthy donors. Germline V lookup: CDR1 LNHDA, CDR2 SQIVND (reference sequence). Trimming removed 5 bases from V and 2 bases from J; junction bases left unmatched: 3. The CDR3 length is 15 residues. Primers for the PCR totalled 60 Vbeta and 13 Jbeta. Sequenced by immunoSEQ multiplex PCR; TCRdb stores in-frame clones only, minus some. The sample holds 95,000 to 110,000 clones. Findings and caveats of the study: Later on, an analysis showed TCR association rates differing by HLA locus, with DRB1 the most and HLA-C the fewest. In vitro experiments confirmed that a few CMV-associated chains were specific for CMV antigens.

The rearrangement joins TRBV19 to TRBJ2-6; TRBD1 matches 7 bases. The sequence was collected from a man aged 35-49 years in good health and CMV-seronegative. Specimen: PBMCs. CDR3 coding DNA: TGTGCCAGTAGTGCGACAGGGACTGGGGCCAACGTCCTGACTTTC. It translates to CASSATGTGANVLTF.